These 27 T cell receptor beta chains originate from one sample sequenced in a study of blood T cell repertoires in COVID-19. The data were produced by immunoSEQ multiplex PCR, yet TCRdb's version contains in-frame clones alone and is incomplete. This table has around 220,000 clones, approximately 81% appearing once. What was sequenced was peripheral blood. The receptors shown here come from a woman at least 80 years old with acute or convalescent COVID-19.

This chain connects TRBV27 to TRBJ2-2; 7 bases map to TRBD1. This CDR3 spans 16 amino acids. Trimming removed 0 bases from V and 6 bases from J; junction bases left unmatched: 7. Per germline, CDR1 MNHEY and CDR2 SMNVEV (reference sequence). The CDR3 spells CASSLSATGLAGELFF. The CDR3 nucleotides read TGTGCCAGCAGTTTATCGGCGACAGGGTTAGCCGGGGAGCTGTTTTTT.

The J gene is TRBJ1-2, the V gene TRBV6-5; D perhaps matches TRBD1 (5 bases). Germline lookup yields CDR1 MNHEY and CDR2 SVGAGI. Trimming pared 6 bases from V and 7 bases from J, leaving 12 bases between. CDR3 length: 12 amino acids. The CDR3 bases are TGTGCCAGCAGGCAGGGTTCGGGTGGCTACACCTTC. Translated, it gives CASRQGSGGYTF.

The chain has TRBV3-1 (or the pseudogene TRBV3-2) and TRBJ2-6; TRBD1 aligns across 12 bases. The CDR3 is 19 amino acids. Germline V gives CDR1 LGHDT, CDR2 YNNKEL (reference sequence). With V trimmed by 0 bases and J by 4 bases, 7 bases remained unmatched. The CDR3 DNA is TGTGCCAGCAGCCAAGAAGGGACAGGGGGCATTGTGGGGGCCAACGTCCTGACTTTC. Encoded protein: CASSQEGTGGIVGANVLTF.

The CDR3 DNA follows: TGTGCCAGCAGCTTAGGACAGGCCTCCATCTACGAGCAGTACTTC. As protein: CASSLGQASIYEQYF. The chain uses TRBV7-8 and TRBJ2-7; tentative D call: TRBD1 (6 bases). Trimming removed 1 base from V and 3 bases from J, with 13 bases in between. Germline V gene sequence: CDR1 SGHVS, CDR2 FQNEAQ. The CDR3 consists of 15 residues.

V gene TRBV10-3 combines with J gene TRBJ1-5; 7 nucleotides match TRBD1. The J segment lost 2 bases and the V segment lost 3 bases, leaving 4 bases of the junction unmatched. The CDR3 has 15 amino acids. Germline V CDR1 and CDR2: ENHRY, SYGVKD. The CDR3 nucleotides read TGTGCCATCAGTGATGAGGGGGCAGGCAATCAGCCCCAGCATTTT. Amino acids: CAISDEGAGNQPQHF.

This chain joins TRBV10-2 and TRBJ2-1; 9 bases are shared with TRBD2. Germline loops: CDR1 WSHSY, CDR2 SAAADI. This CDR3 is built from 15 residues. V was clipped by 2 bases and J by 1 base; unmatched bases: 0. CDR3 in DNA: TGCGCCAGCAGTGAGGCGGGGGGGTCCTACAATGAGCAGTTCTTC. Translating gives CASSEAGGSYNEQFF.

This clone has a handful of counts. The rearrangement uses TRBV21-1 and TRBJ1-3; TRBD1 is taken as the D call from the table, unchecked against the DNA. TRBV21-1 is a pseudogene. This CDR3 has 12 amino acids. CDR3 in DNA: TGTCCAGCAGGGCAACCTGGAAACACCATATATTTT. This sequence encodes CPAGQPGNTIYF.

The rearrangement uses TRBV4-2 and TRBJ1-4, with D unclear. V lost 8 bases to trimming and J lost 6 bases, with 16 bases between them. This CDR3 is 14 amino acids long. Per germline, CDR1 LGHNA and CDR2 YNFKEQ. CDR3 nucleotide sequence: TGTGCCAGCCGTCCCGAGATGGGCGATGAAAAACTGTTTTTT. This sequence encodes CASRPEMGDEKLFF.

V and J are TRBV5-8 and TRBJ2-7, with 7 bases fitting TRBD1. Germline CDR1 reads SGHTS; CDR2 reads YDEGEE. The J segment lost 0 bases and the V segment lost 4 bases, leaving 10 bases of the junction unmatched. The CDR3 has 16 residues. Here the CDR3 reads CASSLIGTAFSYEQYF. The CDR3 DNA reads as TGTGCCAGCAGCCTTATCGGGACAGCTTTCTCCTACGAGCAGTACTTC.

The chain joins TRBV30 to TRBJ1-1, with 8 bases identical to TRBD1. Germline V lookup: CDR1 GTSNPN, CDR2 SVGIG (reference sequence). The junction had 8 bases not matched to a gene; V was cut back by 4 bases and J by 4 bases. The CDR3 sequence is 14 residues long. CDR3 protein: CAWTRQGRTTEAFF. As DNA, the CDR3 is TGTGCCTGGACCAGACAGGGGAGGACCACTGAAGCTTTCTTT. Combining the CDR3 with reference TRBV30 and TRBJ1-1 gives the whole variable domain SQTIHQWPATLVQPVGSPLSLECTVEGTSNPNLYWYRQAAGRGLQLLFYSVGIGQISSEVPQNLSASRPQDRQFILSSKKLLLSDSGFYLCAWTRQGRTTEAFFGQGTRLTVV.

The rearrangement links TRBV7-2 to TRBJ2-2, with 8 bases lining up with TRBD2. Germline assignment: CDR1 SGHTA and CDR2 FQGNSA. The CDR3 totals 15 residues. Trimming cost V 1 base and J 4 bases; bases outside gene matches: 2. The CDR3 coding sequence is TGTGCCAGCAGCTTAGTACTAGCGGCCACCGGGGAGCTGTTTTTT. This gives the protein CASSLVLAATGELFF.

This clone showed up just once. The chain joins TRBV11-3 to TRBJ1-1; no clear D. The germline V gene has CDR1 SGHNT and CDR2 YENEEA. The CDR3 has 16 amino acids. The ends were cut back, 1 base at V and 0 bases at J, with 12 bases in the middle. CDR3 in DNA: TGTGCCAGCAGCTTAGGGTTTGCCCCTATGAACACTGAAGCTTTCTTT. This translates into CASSLGFAPMNTEAFF.

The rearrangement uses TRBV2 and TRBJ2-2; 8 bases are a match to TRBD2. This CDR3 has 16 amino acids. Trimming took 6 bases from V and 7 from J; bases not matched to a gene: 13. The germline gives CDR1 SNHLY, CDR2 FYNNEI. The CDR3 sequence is CASRGSSGIFGGELFF. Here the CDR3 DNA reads TGTGCCAGCAGGGGGAGTAGCGGGATTTTCGGCGGGGAGCTGTTTTTT.

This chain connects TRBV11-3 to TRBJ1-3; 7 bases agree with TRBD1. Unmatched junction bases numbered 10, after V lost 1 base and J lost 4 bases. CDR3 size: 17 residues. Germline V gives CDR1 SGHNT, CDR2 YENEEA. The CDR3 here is CASSLGQQGSDGNTIYF. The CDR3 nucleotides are TGTGCCAGCAGCTTAGGTCAACAGGGGTCCGACGGAAACACCATATATTTT.

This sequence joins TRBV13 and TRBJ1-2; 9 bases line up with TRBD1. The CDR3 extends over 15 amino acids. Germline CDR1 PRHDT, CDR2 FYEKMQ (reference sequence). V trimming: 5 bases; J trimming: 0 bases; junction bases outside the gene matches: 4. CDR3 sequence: CASSGQGIPNYGYTF. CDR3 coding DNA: TGTGCCAGCAGCGGACAGGGGATCCCTAACTATGGCTACACCTTC. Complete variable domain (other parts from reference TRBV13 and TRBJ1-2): AAGVIQSPRHLIKEKRETATLKCYPIPRHDTVYWYQQGPGQDPQFLISFYEKMQSDKGSIPDRFSAQQFSDYHSELNMSSLELGDSALYFCASSGQGIPNYGYTFGSGTRLTVV.

The CDR3 DNA reads as TGTGCCAGCAGCTTGGGAGGAGGGGCCGAGACCCAGTACTTC. Its translation: CASSLGGGAETQYF. V and J are TRBV7-3 and TRBJ2-5, with a tentative D call TRBD2 (6 bases). CDR1 and CDR2 (germline): SGHTA, FQGTGA. Trimming pared 3 bases from V and 5 bases from J, leaving 13 bases between. The CDR3 totals 14 residues.

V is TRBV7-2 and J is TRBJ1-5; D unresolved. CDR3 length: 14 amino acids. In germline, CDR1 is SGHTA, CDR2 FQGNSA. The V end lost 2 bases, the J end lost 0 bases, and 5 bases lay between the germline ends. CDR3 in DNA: TGTGCCAGCAGCTTAATATCTAGCAATCAGCCCCAGCATTTT. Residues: CASSLISSNQPQHF. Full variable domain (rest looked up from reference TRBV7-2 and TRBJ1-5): GAGVSQSPSNKVTEKGKDVELRCDPISGHTALYWYRQSLGQGLEFLIYFQGNSAPDKSGLPSDRFSAERTGGSVSTLTIQRTQQEDSAVYLCASSLISSNQPQHFGDGTRLSIL.

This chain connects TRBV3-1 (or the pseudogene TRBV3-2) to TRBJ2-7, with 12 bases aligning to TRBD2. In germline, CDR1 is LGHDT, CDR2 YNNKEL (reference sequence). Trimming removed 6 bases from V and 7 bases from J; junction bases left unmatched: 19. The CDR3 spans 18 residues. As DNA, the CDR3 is TGTGCCAGCAGGCAACTAACTAGCGGGGGGCCCCCCTTGGGGGAGCAGTACTTC. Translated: CASRQLTSGGPPLGEQYF.

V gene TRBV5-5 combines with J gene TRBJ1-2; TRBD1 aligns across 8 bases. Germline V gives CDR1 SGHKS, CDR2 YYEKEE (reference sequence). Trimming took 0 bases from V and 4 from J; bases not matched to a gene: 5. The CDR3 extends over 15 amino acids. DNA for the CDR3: TGTGCCAGCAGCTTGGATCCGACAGGGGTCTATGGCTACACCTTC. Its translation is CASSLDPTGVYGYTF.

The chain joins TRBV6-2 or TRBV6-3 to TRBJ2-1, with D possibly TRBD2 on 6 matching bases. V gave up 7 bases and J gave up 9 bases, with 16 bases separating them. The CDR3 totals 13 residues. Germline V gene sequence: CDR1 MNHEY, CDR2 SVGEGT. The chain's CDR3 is CASTPLTSTEQFF. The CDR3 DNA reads TGTGCCAGCACCCCCTTAACTAGCACTGAGCAGTTCTTC.

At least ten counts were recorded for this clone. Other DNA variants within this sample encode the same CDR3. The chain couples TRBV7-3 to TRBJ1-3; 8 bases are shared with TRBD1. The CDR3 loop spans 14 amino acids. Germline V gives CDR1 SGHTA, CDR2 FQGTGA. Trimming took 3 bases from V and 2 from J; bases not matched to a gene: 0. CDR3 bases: TGTGCCAGCAGCTTGACAGGGGCTGGAAACACCATATATTTT. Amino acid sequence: CASSLTGAGNTIYF.

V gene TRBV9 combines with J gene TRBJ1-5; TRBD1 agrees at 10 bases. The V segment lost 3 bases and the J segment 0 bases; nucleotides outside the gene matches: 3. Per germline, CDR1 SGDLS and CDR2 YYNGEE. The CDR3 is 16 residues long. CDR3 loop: CASSAGTGDSNQPQHF. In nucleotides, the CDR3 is TGTGCCAGCAGCGCAGGGACAGGGGATAGCAATCAGCCCCAGCATTTT. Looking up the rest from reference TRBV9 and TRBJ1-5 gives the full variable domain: DSGVTQTPKHLITATGQRVTLRCSPRSGDLSVYWYQQSLDQGLQFLIQYYNGEERAKGNILERFSAQQFPDLHSELNLSSLELGDSALYFCASSAGTGDSNQPQHFGDGTRLSIL.

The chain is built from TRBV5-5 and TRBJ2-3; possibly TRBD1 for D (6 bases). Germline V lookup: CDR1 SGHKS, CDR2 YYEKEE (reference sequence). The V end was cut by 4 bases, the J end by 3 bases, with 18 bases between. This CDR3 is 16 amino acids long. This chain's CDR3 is CASSPPLGGGTDTQYF. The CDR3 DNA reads TGTGCCAGCAGCCCGCCATTAGGGGGTGGGACAGATACGCAGTATTTT.

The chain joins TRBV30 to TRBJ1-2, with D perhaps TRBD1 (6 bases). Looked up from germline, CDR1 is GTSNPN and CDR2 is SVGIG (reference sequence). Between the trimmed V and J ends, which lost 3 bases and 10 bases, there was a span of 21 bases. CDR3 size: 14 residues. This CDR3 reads CAWRKTGRGFVYTF. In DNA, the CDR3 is TGTGCCTGGAGGAAAACAGGGAGGGGGTTCGTCTACACCTTC. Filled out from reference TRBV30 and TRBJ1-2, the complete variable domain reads SQTIHQWPATLVQPVGSPLSLECTVEGTSNPNLYWYRQAAGRGLQLLFYSVGIGQISSEVPQNLSASRPQDRQFILSSKKLLLSDSGFYLCAWRKTGRGFVYTFGSGTRLTVV.

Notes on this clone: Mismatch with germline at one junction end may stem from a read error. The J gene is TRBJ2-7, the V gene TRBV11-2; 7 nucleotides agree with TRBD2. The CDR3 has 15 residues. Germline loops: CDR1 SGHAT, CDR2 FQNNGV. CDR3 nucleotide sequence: TGTGCCAGCAACTTAGCTTCGGCGGGAGCTTACGAGCAGTACTTC. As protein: CASNLASAGAYEQYF.

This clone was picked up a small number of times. The CDR3 protein is CASSFFRDYGYTF. The DNA of the CDR3 is TGTGCCAGCAGTTTTTTCCGAGACTATGGCTACACCTTC. The J gene is TRBJ1-2, the V gene TRBV12-3 or TRBV12-4; no reliable D call. With 3 bases removed from V and 3 bases from J, the gap between germline ends came to 8 bases. The CDR3 sequence is 13 residues long.

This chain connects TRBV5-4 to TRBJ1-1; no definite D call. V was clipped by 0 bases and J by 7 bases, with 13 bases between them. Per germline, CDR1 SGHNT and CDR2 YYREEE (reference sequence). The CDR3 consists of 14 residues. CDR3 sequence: CASSLDRGVGEAFF. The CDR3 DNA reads TGTGCCAGCAGCTTGGATCGGGGTGTCGGTGAAGCTTTCTTT.